This T cell receptor beta chain is drawn from a study of CXCR3-negative and CXCR3-positive naive CD8 T cells. As concerns this clonotype: The target antigen is unknown.

Study-level results: Naive cells that were CXCR3-positive had more hydrophobic TRB CDR3s (compared with CXCR3-negative naive cells).

The CDR3 runs 12 residues. Germline CDR1 is DFQATT and CDR2 is SNEGSKA (reference sequence). All TRB cDNA libraries came from 5' RACE performed with UMI labels. TCRdb reprocessed the 5' RACE reads; each CDR3 protein has one entry and no DNA is given. The specimen's table records some 85,000 distinct CDR3 sequences. The chain carries TRBV20-1 and TRBJ1-1; no DNA is available, so the TRBD1 call from TCRdb remains unchecked. Material for sequencing was naive CXCR3+ CD8+ T cells from blood. Subset specified: CD45RO-CCR7+CD27+CD95- naive CD8+ T cells expressing CXCR3 (TNR3+). The sequence was collected from a human donor in good health. Some clones in this sample may be carry-over from other donors' samples. The CDR3: CSANRGNTEAFF.